A selection of T cell receptor beta chains follows, all from one sample in a study of blood T cell repertoires in COVID-19. This table comes from immunoSEQ multiplex PCR, and its TCRdb copy is limited to in-frame clones, with some not included. This table holds 310,000 or so clones, about 83% found once. Sequencing was carried out using peripheral blood. The receptors originated from a woman in her 50s with acute or convalescent COVID-19. CDR3s include the opening cysteine and the closing phenylalanine or tryptophan. The order of the fields is clone size, V gene, J gene, D gene, CDR3 DNA, CDR3 protein. The D gene is left open where the match is weak. A clone size is listed for some rows: how often the clone was seen (once, few, many), or a class if it is expanded.

-,TRBV29-1,TRBJ1-1,TRBD1,TGCAGCGTGACCGGGGACAGGGTTAGCACTGAAGCTTTCTTT,CSVTGDRVSTEAFF
once,TRBV4-1,TRBJ2-3,-,TGCGCCAGCAGCCCCGGGACACAGACAGATACGCAGTATTTT,CASSPGTQTDTQYF
-,TRBV30,TRBJ1-1,TRBD1,TGTGCCTGGAGATCGCGACAGGGAAACACTGAAGCTTTCTTT,CAWRSRQGNTEAFF
-,TRBV7-9,TRBJ1-1,TRBD1,TGTGCCAGCAGCTTAGCCGTGGGACAGCTTAATGCGGGAGCTTTCTTT,CASSLAVGQLNAGAFF
-,TRBV12-3/TRBV12-4,TRBJ1-1,-,TGTGCCAGCGTAGCAATCGGGAACACTGAAGCTTTCTTT,CASVAIGNTEAFF
-,TRBV6-1,TRBJ1-1,TRBD1,TGTGCCAGCAGTGAAGGAGGGACCTTAGACAGGGTTTTTGAAGCTTTCTTT,CASSEGGTLDRVFEAFF
-,TRBV3-1/TRBV3-2,TRBJ2-5,TRBD2,TGTGCCAGCAGTCAAGAGAGTAGCGGGGAACAGACCCAGTACTTC,CASSQESSGEQTQYF
-,TRBV5-1,TRBJ2-1,-,TGCGCCAGCAGCTTGCTAGACTCCCCCAACCGGGGTGAGCAGTTCTTC,CASSLLDSPNRGEQFF
few,TRBV27,TRBJ1-6,-,TGTGCCAGCAGGGGGACTCTGGGAAATTCACCCCTCCACTTT,CASRGTLGNSPLHF
-,TRBV19,TRBJ2-3,-,TGTGCCAGTAGTATGGGGCTCACAGATACGCAGTATTTT,CASSMGLTDTQYF
-,TRBV6-1,TRBJ1-5,-,TGTGCCAGCAGTGAATGGGGGCCAGGCAATCAGCCCCAGCATTTT,CASSEWGPGNQPQHF
-,TRBV30,TRBJ1-3,-,TGTGCCTGGAGTGTGAGTAGCTCTGGAAACACCATATATTTT,CAWSVSSSGNTIYF
-,TRBV4-1,TRBJ1-5,-,TGCGCCAGCAGCCAATTTTCAGGGTCTGGGCAGCCCCAGCATTTT,CASSQFSGSGQPQHF
-,TRBV6-5,TRBJ1-1,-,TGTGCCAGCAGGAACTCGTTAAACACAGGAGAAGCTTTCTTT,CASRNSLNTGEAFF
-,TRBV25-1,TRBJ2-2,-,TGTGCCAGCAGGAAAACAGGCGTGGGAACCGGGGAGCTGTTTTTT,CASRKTGVGTGELFF
-,TRBV7-3,TRBJ2-4,-,TGTGCCAGCAGCTTAACGGAGAAAAACATTCAGTACTTC,CASSLTEKNIQYF
-,TRBV18,TRBJ2-5,-,TGTGCCAGCTCATTGGACAGACAAGAGACCCAGTACTTC,CASSLDRQETQYF
once,TRBV6-6,TRBJ2-5,TRBD2,TGTGCCAGCAGTTACAAACTAGCGGGGGGGGTTGAGACCCAGTACTTC,CASSYKLAGGVETQYF
once,TRBV15,TRBJ2-7,-,TGTGCCACCAGCAGAGGAGTAGGCGGGAACGAGCAGTACTTC,CATSRGVGGNEQYF
-,TRBV27,TRBJ1-4,-,TGTGCCAGCAGTCGCCAGGGAGGTACTGAAAAACTGTTTTTT,CASSRQGGTEKLFF
-,TRBV6-6,TRBJ2-5,TRBD2,TGTGCCAGCAGTGGACAAACTAGCGGGGGAGGGGAGACCCAGTACTTC,CASSGQTSGGGETQYF
-,TRBV7-3,TRBJ1-1,-,TGTGCCAGCAGCTATGCAGAGAACACTGAAGCTTTCTTT,CASSYAENTEAFF
-,TRBV6-4,TRBJ2-3,-,TGTGCCAGCAGAGCCGAGGAGAGCACAGATACGCAGTATTTT,CASRAEESTDTQYF
few,TRBV19,TRBJ1-5,-,TGTGCCAGTAAGGACAAAGGTTCCTTCAATCAGCCCCAGCATTTT,CASKDKGSFNQPQHF
-,TRBV5-1,TRBJ2-2,-,TGCGCCAGCAGCTTGGGTATAGGGACAAACACCGGGGAGCTGTTTTTT,CASSLGIGTNTGELFF
-,TRBV24-1,TRBJ2-3,TRBD2,TGTGCCACCAGTGCTAGCGGGGGGGCCTGGAGGGCAGATACGCAGTATTTT,CATSASGGAWRADTQYF
-,TRBV3-1/TRBV3-2,TRBJ1-1,-,TGTGCCAGCAGCCAATTGTTTACGGGCACTGAAGCTTTCTTT,CASSQLFTGTEAFF
-,TRBV18,TRBJ2-5,TRBD1,TGTGCCAGCTCGGGACAGGGGGAAGAGACCCAGTACTTC,CASSGQGEETQYF
-,TRBV6-5,TRBJ1-5,TRBD1,TGTGCCAGCAACGGACAGGGGTCTGGCAATCAGCCCCAGCATTTT,CASNGQGSGNQPQHF
-,TRBV5-1,TRBJ1-1,-,TGCGCCAGCAGCCCAGGGGTCTTTAACACTGAAGCTTTCTTT,CASSPGVFNTEAFF
-,TRBV12-3/TRBV12-4,TRBJ1-2,-,TGTGCCAGCAGTTTGTCTAGAGGCTATGGCTACACCTTC,CASSLSRGYGYTF
-,TRBV21-1,TRBJ1-2,-,TGTGCCAGCAGCGCAAGGACAGGGGATGGCTATGGCTACACCTTC,CASSARTGDGYGYTF
-,TRBV19,TRBJ1-2,TRBD1,TGTGCCAGTAGTTTCCGGACAGGTGACGAGTTCTATGGCTACACCTTC,CASSFRTGDEFYGYTF
few,TRBV6-1,TRBJ1-2,-,TGTGCCAGCAGTGAAGGGCCAGGGGTTGGGTATGGCTACACCTTC,CASSEGPGVGYGYTF
once,TRBV11-2,TRBJ2-5,-,TGTGCCAGCAGCGCCCCAGGACAAGAGACCCAGTACTTC,CASSAPGQETQYF
-,TRBV4-2,TRBJ1-2,TRBD1,TGTGCCAGCAGCCAAGATCGGCAGGGGGTTGACTATGGCTACACCTTC,CASSQDRQGVDYGYTF